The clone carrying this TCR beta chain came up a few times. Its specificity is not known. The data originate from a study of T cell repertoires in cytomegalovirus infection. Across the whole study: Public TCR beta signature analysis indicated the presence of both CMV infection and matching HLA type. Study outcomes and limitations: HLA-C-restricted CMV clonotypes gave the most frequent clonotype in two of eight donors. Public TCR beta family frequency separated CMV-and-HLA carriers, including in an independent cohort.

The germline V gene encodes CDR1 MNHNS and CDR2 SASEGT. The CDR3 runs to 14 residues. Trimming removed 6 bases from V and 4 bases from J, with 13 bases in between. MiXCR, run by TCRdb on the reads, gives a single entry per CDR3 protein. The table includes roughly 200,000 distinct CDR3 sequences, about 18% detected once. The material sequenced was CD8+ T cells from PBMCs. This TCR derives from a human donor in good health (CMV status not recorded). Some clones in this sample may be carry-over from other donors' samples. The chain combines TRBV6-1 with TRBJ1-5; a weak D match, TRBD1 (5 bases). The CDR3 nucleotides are TGTGCCAGCAGGACGGGACGGCGAAATCAGCCCCAGCATTTT. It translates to CASRTGRRNQPQHF.